These 25 T cell receptor beta chains were all obtained from the same sample, sequenced in a study of siplizumab effects on memory and regulatory T cells. Only in-frame clones appear in the TCRdb table, and some are missing; sequencing was by immunoSEQ multiplex PCR. The sample yields more than 85,000 clones, approximately 94% seen once. The sample consisted of CD4+ T cells sorted from blood. The receptor set was obtained from a human donor in good health.

The V and J genes are TRBV21-1 and TRBJ1-5; the table's D call of TRBD1 was not tested on the DNA. TRBV21-1 is recorded as a pseudogene. CDR3 length: 18 amino acids. The CDR3 sequence: CASSKEGGRGMGNQPQHF. Here the CDR3 DNA reads TGTGCCAGCAGCAAAGAGGGGGGCAGGGGGATGGGCAATCAGCCCCAGCATTTT.

The chain couples TRBV28 to TRBJ1-2; no reliable D call. V lost 4 bases and J lost 4, with 13 bases in between. There are 14 residues in the CDR3. Per the germline V gene, CDR1 is MDHEN and CDR2 is SYDVKM. CDR3 region: CASSSGRLLYGYTF. In DNA, the CDR3 is TGTGCCAGCAGTTCCGGGCGTCTCCTCTATGGCTACACCTTC.

The chain employs TRBV9 and TRBJ2-2; the match to TRBD2 covers 11 bases. CDR3 length equals 17 residues. V was clipped by 3 bases and J by 7 bases; unmatched bases: 11. Per the germline V gene, CDR1 is SGDLS and CDR2 is YYNGEE. The CDR3 nucleotides read TGTGCCAGCAGCGCAAGTCTACTAGCGGGAGCAAACGGGGAGCTGTTTTTT. Amino acids: CASSASLLAGANGELFF.

This rearrangement joins TRBV5-1 to TRBJ1-1, with a tentative D call TRBD1 (6 bases). This CDR3 contains 17 residues. The germline V and J ends were trimmed by 6 bases and 4 bases, with 25 bases remaining between them. CDR1 and CDR2 from the germline V gene are SGHRS and YFSETQ. The CDR3 region is CASTRMGRGVVSTEAFF. DNA of the CDR3: TGCGCCAGCACCCGGATGGGCAGGGGAGTAGTGAGCACTGAAGCTTTCTTT.

V is TRBV7-3 and J is TRBJ1-2; D is undetermined. Germline lookup yields CDR1 SGHTA and CDR2 FQGTGA. CDR3 length equals 15 residues. Trimming removed 1 base at V and 2 bases at J, with 11 bases between. The DNA for the CDR3 is TGTGCCAGCAGCTTAAGTAGGGCTACGAACTATGGCTACACCTTC. Translated: CASSLSRATNYGYTF. The full variable domain, rest sourced from reference TRBV7-3 and TRBJ1-2, is GAGVSQTPSNKVTEKGKYVELRCDPISGHTALYWYRQSLGQGPEFLIYFQGTGAADDSGLPNDRFFAVRPEGSVSTLKIQRTERGDSAVYLCASSLSRATNYGYTFGSGTRLTVV.

The chain joins TRBV5-5 to TRBJ1-2; 10 bases map to TRBD1. Per the germline V gene, CDR1 is SGHKS and CDR2 is YYEKEE (reference sequence). J was trimmed by 3 bases and V by 4 bases; bases with no gene match: 9. The CDR3 runs to 16 residues. The chain's CDR3 is CASSPWDRGADYGYTF. The CDR3 DNA sequence: TGTGCCAGCAGCCCGTGGGACAGGGGCGCGGACTATGGCTACACCTTC.

Concerning this clone itself: The sample holds other DNA sequences that translate to the same CDR3. This chain joins TRBV6-6 and TRBJ1-1; D is unclear. CDR1 is MNHNY and CDR2 is SVGAGI in the germline V gene (reference sequence). The CDR3 contains 12 residues. Between the trimmed V and J ends, which lost 6 bases and 4 bases, there was a span of 9 bases. This chain's CDR3 is CASSQRGTEAFF. CDR3 nucleotides: TGTGCCAGCAGCCAAAGAGGCACTGAAGCTTTCTTT.

The sample holds one count of this clone. This chain links TRBV18 with TRBJ2-2, with D maybe TRBD1 (5 bases). Trimming took off 5 bases at V and 0 bases at J, with 10 bases between the two ends. Germline V gene data show CDR1 as KGHSH and CDR2 as LQKENI. The length of the CDR3 is 15 residues. This CDR3 reads CASSSDRANTGELFF. CDR3 in DNA: TGTGCCAGCTCATCTGACAGAGCGAACACCGGGGAGCTGTTTTTT.

This clone was counted a single time. V gene TRBV7-8 combines with J gene TRBJ2-5; TRBD1 matches 9 bases. The length of the CDR3 is 16 residues. With 5 bases clipped from V and 2 bases from J, the junction kept 9 bases outside the gene matches. CDR1 is SGHVS, CDR2 FQNEAQ, per germline. The CDR3 DNA sequence: TGTGCCAGCAGCCTTATGAGTGGGACAGGGCAAGAGACCCAGTACTTC. Translation: CASSLMSGTGQETQYF.

The chain recombines TRBV25-1 with TRBJ1-3, with D perhaps matching TRBD1 (5 bases). V was shortened by 8 bases and J by 9 bases, with 11 bases between the two germline ends. The CDR3 is 11 residues long. Germline V gives CDR1 MGHDK, CDR2 SYGVNS. CDR3 coding DNA: TGTGCCAGCGGCCAGGGTCTCACCATATATTTT. The encoded protein is CASGQGLTIYF.

In its sample, this clone was seen a few times. This sequence joins TRBV5-1 and TRBJ2-7; 10 bases are a match to TRBD2. This CDR3 is 14 amino acids long. Germline-derived CDR1 and CDR2 are SGHRS and YFSETQ. V dropped 4 bases and J dropped 1; count of bases not matched to a gene: 2. The CDR3 protein is CASSVLAGSYEQYF. The CDR3, as DNA: TGCGCCAGCAGCGTACTAGCGGGATCCTACGAGCAGTACTTC.

This sequence joins TRBV18 and TRBJ2-3; 8 positions match TRBD2. The CDR3 has 15 residues. The germline V gene encodes CDR1 KGHSH and CDR2 LQKENI. Trimming cost V 4 bases and J 3 bases; bases outside gene matches: 6. The CDR3 sequence is CASSHERGLTDTQYF. In nucleotides, the CDR3 is TGTGCCAGCTCACACGAGCGGGGGTTGACAGATACGCAGTATTTT.

J is TRBJ1-2 and V is TRBV4-3; a weak D match, TRBD1 (6 bases). The V and J ends lost 0 bases and 3 bases respectively, with 8 bases between them. CDR1 and CDR2 from the germline V gene are LGHNA and YSLEER. There are 14 residues in the CDR3. CDR3 bases: TGCGCCAGCAGCCAAGAGACAGGATACTATGGCTACACCTTC. Translation gives CASSQETGYYGYTF.

This clone occurred a few times. V and J are TRBV11-1 and TRBJ1-1; D is unresolved. V gave up 1 base and J gave up 0 bases, with 6 bases separating them. CDR3 length: 14 amino acids. The germline CDR1 and CDR2 sequences are SGHAT and FQDESV (reference sequence). The CDR3 loop reads CASSLGGVNTEAFF. CDR3 sequence (DNA): TGTGCCAGCAGCTTAGGAGGAGTGAACACTGAAGCTTTCTTT.

The chain joins TRBV4-2 to TRBJ1-5; possible D gene TRBD1, 6 bases. From germline, CDR1 is LGHNA and CDR2 YNFKEQ. There are 15 residues in the CDR3. Trimming took off 2 bases at V and 6 bases at J, with 14 bases between the two ends. CDR3 loop: CASSQLTGSGQPQHF. CDR3 DNA sequence: TGTGCCAGCAGCCAACTGACAGGCTCGGGTCAGCCCCAGCATTTT.

The chain carries TRBV6-6 and TRBJ1-1; D is unresolved. The CDR3 has 12 residues. Deletions cut 0 bases from V and 7 bases from J, with 6 bases between. From germline, CDR1 is MNHNY and CDR2 SVGAGI (reference sequence). The CDR3, as DNA: TGTGCCAGCAGTTACTCGGGCCGTGAAGCTTTCTTT. It codes for CASSYSGREAFF.

The chain uses TRBV14 and TRBJ1-1; TRBD1 aligns across 7 bases. Germline V gene data show CDR1 as SGHDN and CDR2 as FVKESK. This CDR3 comprises 17 residues. V was clipped by 1 base and J by 5 bases; unmatched bases: 13. The CDR3 region is CASSQVKTGSITTEAFF. The CDR3, as DNA: TGTGCCAGCAGCCAAGTCAAGACAGGGAGTATTACGACTGAAGCTTTCTTT.

The J gene is TRBJ1-1, the V gene TRBV5-4; D is unresolved. CDR1 and CDR2 from the germline V gene are SGHNT and YYREEE (reference sequence). The CDR3 has 15 amino acids. V dropped 4 bases and J dropped 8 bases, with 21 bases sitting between them. CDR3 in amino acids: CASSPHDGSGNEAFF. CDR3 nucleotides: TGTGCCAGCAGCCCTCACGACGGATCCGGGAACGAAGCTTTCTTT.

This chain joins TRBV5-1 and TRBJ1-2, with no clear D. Trimming stripped 0 bases from V and 4 bases from J, with 13 bases between. CDR1 is SGHRS, CDR2 YFSETQ, per germline. The CDR3 totals 15 residues. The CDR3 DNA reads as TGCGCCAGCAGCTTGGCCGAGGGAGGGCCCTATGGCTACACCTTC. It translates to CASSLAEGGPYGYTF.

The gene calls are TRBV7-2 and TRBJ2-6, with D tentatively TRBD1 (7 bases). CDR3 length equals 19 residues. From germline, CDR1 is SGHTA and CDR2 FQGNSA. V was shortened by 3 bases and J by 1 base, with 19 bases between the two germline ends. The CDR3 DNA reads TGTGCCAGCAGCTTCAAGGTGGCAGGGGGGACTTCTGGGGCCAACGTCCTGACTTTC. This translates into CASSFKVAGGTSGANVLTF. The entire variable domain, with the rest obtained from reference TRBV7-2 and TRBJ2-6, is as follows: GAGVSQSPSNKVTEKGKDVELRCDPISGHTALYWYRQSLGQGLEFLIYFQGNSAPDKSGLPSDRFSAERTGGSVSTLTIQRTQQEDSAVYLCASSFKVAGGTSGANVLTFGAGSRLTVL.

The rearrangement uses TRBV5-4 and TRBJ1-2, with 7 bases identical to TRBD1. Losses at the gene ends were 4 bases for V and 3 bases for J; bases not matched to a gene: 9. The V gene's germline CDR1 is SGHNT and CDR2 YYREEE (reference sequence). The CDR3 runs 15 residues. CDR3 protein: CASSMRTGKDYGYTF. The CDR3 region has the DNA TGTGCCAGCAGCATGAGGACAGGAAAGGACTATGGCTACACCTTC.

This sequence joins TRBV11-2 and TRBJ1-1; maybe TRBD1 (5 bases). This CDR3 spans 14 amino acids. V was clipped by 6 bases and J by 0 bases, with 11 bases between them. Per the germline V gene, CDR1 is SGHAT and CDR2 is FQNNGV. CDR3 amino acids: CASSSGRLNTEAFF. The CDR3 DNA sequence: TGTGCCAGCAGTTCGGGACGGCTGAACACTGAAGCTTTCTTT.

This clone has a handful of counts. This sequence joins TRBV19 and TRBJ1-1; 8 bases are a match to TRBD1. Per germline, CDR1 LNHDA and CDR2 SQIVND (reference sequence). The CDR3 consists of 13 residues. Trimming removed 10 bases from V and 3 bases from J; junction bases left unmatched: 7. CDR3 sequence reads: CATIVTGDTEAFF. The CDR3 DNA follows: TGTGCCACTATAGTGACAGGGGACACTGAAGCTTTCTTT.

This rearrangement joins TRBV4-1 to TRBJ2-4; 8 bases line up with TRBD2. Germline loops: CDR1 MGHRA, CDR2 YSYEKL. J gave up 6 bases and V 4 bases, and 8 bases lay outside the gene matches. The CDR3 runs 15 residues. CDR3 DNA sequence: TGCGCCAGCAGCCCATCGGGAGGGCCTATAAACATTCAGTACTTC. Its translation: CASSPSGGPINIQYF.

The chain has TRBV25-1 and TRBJ1-2; no definite D call. The CDR3 has 14 residues. V lost 0 bases, J lost 0 bases, and 5 bases lay in between. Germline CDR1 MGHDK, CDR2 SYGVNS. The CDR3 DNA follows: TGTGCCAGCAGTGAATACGGGACTAACTATGGCTACACCTTC. This encodes CASSEYGTNYGYTF.